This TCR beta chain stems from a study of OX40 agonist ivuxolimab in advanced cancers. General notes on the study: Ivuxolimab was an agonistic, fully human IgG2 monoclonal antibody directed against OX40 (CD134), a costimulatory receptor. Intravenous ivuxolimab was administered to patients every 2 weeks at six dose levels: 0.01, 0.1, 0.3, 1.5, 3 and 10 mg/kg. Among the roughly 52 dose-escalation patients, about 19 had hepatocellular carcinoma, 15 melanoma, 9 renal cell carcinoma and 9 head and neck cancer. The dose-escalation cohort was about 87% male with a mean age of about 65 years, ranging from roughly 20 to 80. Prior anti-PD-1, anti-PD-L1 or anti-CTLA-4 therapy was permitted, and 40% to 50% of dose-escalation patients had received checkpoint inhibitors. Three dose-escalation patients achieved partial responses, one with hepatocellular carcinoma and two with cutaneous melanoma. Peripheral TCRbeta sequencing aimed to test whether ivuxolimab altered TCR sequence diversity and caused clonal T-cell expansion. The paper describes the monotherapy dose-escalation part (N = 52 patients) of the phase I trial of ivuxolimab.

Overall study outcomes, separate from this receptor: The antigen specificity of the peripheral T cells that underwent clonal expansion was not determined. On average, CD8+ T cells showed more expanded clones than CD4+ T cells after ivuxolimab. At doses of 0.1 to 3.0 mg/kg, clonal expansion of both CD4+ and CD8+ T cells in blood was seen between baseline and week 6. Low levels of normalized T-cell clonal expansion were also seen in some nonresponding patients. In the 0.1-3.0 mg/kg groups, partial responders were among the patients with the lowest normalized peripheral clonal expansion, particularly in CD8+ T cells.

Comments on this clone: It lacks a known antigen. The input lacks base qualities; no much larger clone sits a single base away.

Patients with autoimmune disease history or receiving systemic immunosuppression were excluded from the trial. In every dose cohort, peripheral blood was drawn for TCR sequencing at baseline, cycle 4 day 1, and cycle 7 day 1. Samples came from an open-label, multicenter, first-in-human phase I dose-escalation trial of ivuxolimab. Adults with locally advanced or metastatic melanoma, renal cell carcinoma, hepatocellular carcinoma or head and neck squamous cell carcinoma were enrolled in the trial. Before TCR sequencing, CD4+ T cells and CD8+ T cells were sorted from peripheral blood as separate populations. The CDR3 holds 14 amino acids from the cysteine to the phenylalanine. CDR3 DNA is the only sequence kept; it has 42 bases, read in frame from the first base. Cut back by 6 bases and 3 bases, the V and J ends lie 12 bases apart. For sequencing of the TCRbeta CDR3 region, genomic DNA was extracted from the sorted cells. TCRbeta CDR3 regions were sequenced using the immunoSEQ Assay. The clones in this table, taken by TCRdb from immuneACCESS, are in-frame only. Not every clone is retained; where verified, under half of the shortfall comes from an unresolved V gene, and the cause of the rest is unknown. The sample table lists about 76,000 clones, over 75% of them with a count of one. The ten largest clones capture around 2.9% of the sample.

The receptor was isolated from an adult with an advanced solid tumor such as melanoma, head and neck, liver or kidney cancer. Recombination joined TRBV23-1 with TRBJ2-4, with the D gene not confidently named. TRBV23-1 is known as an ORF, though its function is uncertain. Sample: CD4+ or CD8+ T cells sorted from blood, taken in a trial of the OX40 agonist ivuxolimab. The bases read TGCGCCAGCAGAAGAACCCGTTACAAAAACATTCAGTACTTC. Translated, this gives CASRRTRYKNIQYF.